These T cell receptor beta chains were read from a single sample in a study of blood T cell repertoires in COVID-19. Generated by immunoSEQ multiplex PCR, the TCRdb table keeps only in-frame clones and is missing some. The sample yields roughly 250,000 clones, approximately 90% seen once. Sequenced sample: peripheral blood. The receptor set was obtained from a middle-aged woman with acute or convalescent COVID-19. Both conserved end residues are part of each CDR3. Each record gives: clone size, D gene, J gene, V gene, CDR3 DNA, CDR3 protein. D genes are given only for firm matches. Size tells how often a clone was seen (once, few, many) or the class of an expanded clone, and some rows leave it out.

>.|TRBD1|TRBJ1-2|TRBV5-8
TGTGCCAGCAGCTTCGGACAGGGCTATGGCTACACCTTC
CASSFGQGYGYTF
>.|TRBD2|TRBJ2-5|TRBV10-2
TGCGCCAGCAGTGAGCCGGGCATCGAGCGGGGAGAAGAGACCCAGTACTTC
CASSEPGIERGEETQYF
>.|.|TRBJ1-1|TRBV5-8
TGTGCCAGCAGCTTGTCCAGGGGAATAAACGAAGCTTTCTTT
CASSLSRGINEAFF
>.|TRBD2|TRBJ2-3|TRBV30
TGTGCCTGGACGCTCGGACTAGCGGGGGGGCCAGATACGCAGTATTTT
CAWTLGLAGGPDTQYF
>.|.|TRBJ1-1|TRBV4-2
TGTGCCAGCAGCCCCGTTAGTGACACTGAAGCTTTCTTT
CASSPVSDTEAFF
>.|.|TRBJ1-4|TRBV3-1/TRBV3-2
TGTGCCAGCAGCCAAGATGGGGCGATAAAGGAAAAACTGTTTTTT
CASSQDGAIKEKLFF
>.|.|TRBJ1-3|TRBV27
TGTGCCAGCAAAGGGGCCGGAAACTCTGGAAACACCATATATTTT
CASKGAGNSGNTIYF
>.|.|TRBJ2-3|TRBV14
TGTGCCAGCAGCCGAGGATCCACAGATACGCAGTATTTT
CASSRGSTDTQYF
>.|TRBD1|TRBJ2-5|TRBV29-1
TGCAGCGTCGTGAGTCCGGGACAGGGGGATGAGACCCAGTACTTC
CSVVSPGQGDETQYF
>.|TRBD1|TRBJ1-1|TRBV12-5
TGTGCTAGTGGTTTACGAGACAGGGTTGATGAAGCTTTCTTT
CASGLRDRVDEAFF
>.|.|TRBJ1-1|TRBV6-5
TGTGCCAGCAGTTATTTCGCAGGGCCCACTGAAGCTTTCTTT
CASSYFAGPTEAFF
>.|.|TRBJ1-3|TRBV18
TGTGCCAGCTCACCATCATACTTAAGCTCTGGAAACACCATATATTTT
CASSPSYLSSGNTIYF
>few|TRBD1|TRBJ1-4|TRBV11-2
TGTGCCAGCAGCTTCGGGACAGGGAATCATGAAAAACTGTTTTTT
CASSFGTGNHEKLFF
>.|TRBD1|TRBJ1-2|TRBV4-1
TGCGCCAGCAGCCCCTTGGAGGGGGCGGGTGGCTACACCTTC
CASSPLEGAGGYTF
>.|.|TRBJ1-2|TRBV19
.
CASSIVSVRGNYGYTF
>.|.|TRBJ2-1|TRBV21-1
TGTGCCAGCAGCATAACCGGGACAGGGGTGGTCCGGCAGTTCTTC
CASSITGTGVVRQFF
>once|.|TRBJ1-1|TRBV4-1
TGCGCCAGCAGCCAAGATCCGAGGGTGGGAATGAACACTGAAGCTTTCTTT
CASSQDPRVGMNTEAFF
>.|.|TRBJ2-1|TRBV19
TGTGCCAGTACCACCGGGGGTAGAAGAAGCAATGAGCAGTTCTTC
CASTTGGRRSNEQFF
>once|.|TRBJ2-2|TRBV6-5
TGTGCCAGCAGTTGGGCAGAGAACACCGGGGAGCTGTTTTTT
CASSWAENTGELFF
>.|TRBD1|TRBJ1-2|TRBV5-1
TGCGCCAGCAGGATATCCGGGACAGGTATCTCCGGCCCCTATGGCTACACCTTC
CASRISGTGISGPYGYTF
>.|.|TRBJ1-5|TRBV15
TGTGCCACCAGCACGTGGAGTAGCAATCAGCCCCAGCATTTT
CATSTWSSNQPQHF
>.|.|TRBJ1-3|TRBV9
TGTGCCAGCAGCCCCAACCCAGGGTCAGCTGGAAACACCATATATTTT
CASSPNPGSAGNTIYF
>.|TRBD2|TRBJ2-1|TRBV3-1/TRBV3-2
TGTGCCAGCAGCCCATCCGGGACTACCTACTACAATGAGCAGTTCTTC
CASSPSGTTYYNEQFF
>.|.|TRBJ1-2|TRBV5-1
TGCGCCAGCAGCTTCAGGGATTCGGGTATAGATGGCTACACCTTC
CASSFRDSGIDGYTF
>.|TRBD1|TRBJ1-1|TRBV19
TGTGCCAGTAGTCTGGGACAGGGGGCTGTCACTGAAGCTTTCTTT
CASSLGQGAVTEAFF
>.|TRBD1|TRBJ1-3|TRBV3-1/TRBV3-2
TGTGCCAGCAGCTACGGACAGGGAGCTGGAAACACCATATATTTT
CASSYGQGAGNTIYF
>once|TRBD2|TRBJ2-1|TRBV24-1
TGTGCCACCAGTGACCCTAGCGGGGGAAGCTCCTACAATGAGCAGTTCTTC
CATSDPSGGSSYNEQFF
>.|.|TRBJ2-6|TRBV4-2
TGTGCCAGCAGCCAAGTAAGAGGCAGGGGTAAGTCCGGGGCCAACGTCCTGACTTTC
CASSQVRGRGKSGANVLTF
>.|.|TRBJ1-2|TRBV12-5
TGTGCTAGTGGTTTGGTAATCCGGAAAGGTCCGACTAGGGGCTACACCTTC
CASGLVIRKGPTRGYTF
>few|.|TRBJ2-2|TRBV7-3
TGTGCCAGCAGCCTAACGCCGGGCGGGGAGCTGTTTTTT
CASSLTPGGELFF
>.|TRBD1|TRBJ1-2|TRBV6-6
TGTGCCAGCAGTTACACCCCCGGACAGGGGAGGGGAGGCTACACCTTC
CASSYTPGQGRGGYTF
>.|TRBD2|TRBJ2-1|TRBV5-1
TGCGCCAGCAGCTTAAGCGGGGGGGCTGATAATGAGCAGTTCTTC
CASSLSGGADNEQFF
>.|.|TRBJ1-3|TRBV6-6
TGTGCCAGCAGTTACTGGGGGGGGCAAGGAAACACCATATATTTT
CASSYWGGQGNTIYF
>.|TRBD1|TRBJ1-1|TRBV7-9
TGTGCCAGCAGTGACTCCAGGGGGCATTGGGACACTGAAGCTTTCTTT
CASSDSRGHWDTEAFF
>.|TRBD1|TRBJ1-3|TRBV18
TGTGCCAGCTCACCGCTCCCGACAGGGAGCTCTGGAAACACCATATATTTT
CASSPLPTGSSGNTIYF
>.|.|TRBJ2-5|TRBV10-3
TGTGCCATCAGTGAGTTACAAGGGGGAGAGACCCAGTACTTC
CAISELQGGETQYF
>.|.|TRBJ1-2|TRBV5-1
TGCGCCAGCAGCTTGGACGGCCGAGGAGGCTATGGCTACACCTTC
CASSLDGRGGYGYTF
>once|.|TRBJ1-2|TRBV10-3
TGTGCCATCAGTGAGACCAACAGGCCCCAAGGCTACACCTTC
CAISETNRPQGYTF
>once|.|TRBJ1-2|TRBV24-1
TGTGCCACCAGTGACCACGCGGCAGGGTTAAATGGCTACACCTTC
CATSDHAAGLNGYTF
>.|.|TRBJ1-1|TRBV24-1
TGTGCCACCAGTGAACGGGACACTGAAGCTTTCTTT
CATSERDTEAFF
>.|.|TRBJ1-1|TRBV5-4
TGTGCCAGCAGCTTGGTGATCGGCCAGGGGTGGGGTGAAGCTTTCTTT
CASSLVIGQGWGEAFF
>.|.|TRBJ1-6|TRBV29-1
TGCAGCGTGAGAATCGACACCTTACATTCACCCCTCCACTTT
CSVRIDTLHSPLHF
>.|TRBD1|TRBJ2-1|TRBV19
TGTGCCAGTAGTGCAAAACTGGGACAGTACAATGAGCAGTTCTTC
CASSAKLGQYNEQFF